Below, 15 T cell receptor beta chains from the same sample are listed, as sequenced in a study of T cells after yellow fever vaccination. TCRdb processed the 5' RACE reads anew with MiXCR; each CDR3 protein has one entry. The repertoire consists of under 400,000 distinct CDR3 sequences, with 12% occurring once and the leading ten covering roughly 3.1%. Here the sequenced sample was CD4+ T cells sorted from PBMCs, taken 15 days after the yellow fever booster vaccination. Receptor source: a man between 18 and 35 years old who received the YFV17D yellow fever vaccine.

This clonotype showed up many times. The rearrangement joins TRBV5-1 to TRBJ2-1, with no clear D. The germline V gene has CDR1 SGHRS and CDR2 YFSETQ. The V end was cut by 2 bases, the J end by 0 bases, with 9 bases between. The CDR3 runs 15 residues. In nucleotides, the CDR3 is TGCGCCAGCAGCTTCCAGGACCTCTCCTACAATGAGCAGTTCTTC. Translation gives CASSFQDLSYNEQFF.

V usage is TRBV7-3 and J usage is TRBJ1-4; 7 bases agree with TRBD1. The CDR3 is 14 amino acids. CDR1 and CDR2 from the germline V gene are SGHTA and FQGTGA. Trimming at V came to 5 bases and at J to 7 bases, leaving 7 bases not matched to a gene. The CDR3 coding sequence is TGTGCCAGCAGCCCGACAGGGCAGGGTGAAAAACTGTTTTTT. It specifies CASSPTGQGEKLFF.

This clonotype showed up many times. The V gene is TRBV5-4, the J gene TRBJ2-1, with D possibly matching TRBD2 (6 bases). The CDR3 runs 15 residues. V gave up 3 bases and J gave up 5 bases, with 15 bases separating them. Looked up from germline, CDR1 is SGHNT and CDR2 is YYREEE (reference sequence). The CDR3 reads CASSSSRRGNNEQFF. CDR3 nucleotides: TGTGCCAGCAGCTCCAGCCGGAGGGGAAACAATGAGCAGTTCTTC.

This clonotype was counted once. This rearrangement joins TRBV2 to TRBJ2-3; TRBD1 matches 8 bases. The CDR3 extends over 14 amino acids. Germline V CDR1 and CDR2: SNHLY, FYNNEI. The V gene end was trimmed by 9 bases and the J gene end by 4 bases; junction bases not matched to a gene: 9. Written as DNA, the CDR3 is TGTGCCAGAACTGGACAGGGCGCGGCAGATACGCAGTATTTT. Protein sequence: CARTGQGAADTQYF.

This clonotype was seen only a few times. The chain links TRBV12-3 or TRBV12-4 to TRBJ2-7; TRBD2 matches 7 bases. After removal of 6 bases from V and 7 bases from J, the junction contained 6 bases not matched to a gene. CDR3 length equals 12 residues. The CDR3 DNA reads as TGTGCCAGCAGCTTACTAGCGTCAGAGCAGTACTTC. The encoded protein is CASSLLASEQYF.

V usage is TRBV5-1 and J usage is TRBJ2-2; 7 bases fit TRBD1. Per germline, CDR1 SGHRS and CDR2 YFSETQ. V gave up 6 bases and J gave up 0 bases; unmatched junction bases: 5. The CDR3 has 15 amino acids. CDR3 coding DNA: TGCGCCAGCACCCCAGGGGGAGCGAACACCGGGGAGCTGTTTTTT. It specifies CASTPGGANTGELFF.

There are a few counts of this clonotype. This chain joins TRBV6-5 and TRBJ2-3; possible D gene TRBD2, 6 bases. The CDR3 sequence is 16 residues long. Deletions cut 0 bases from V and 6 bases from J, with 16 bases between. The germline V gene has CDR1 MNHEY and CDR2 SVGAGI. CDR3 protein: CASSYSPQGGGDTQYF. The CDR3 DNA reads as TGTGCCAGCAGTTACTCGCCGCAGGGAGGAGGTGATACGCAGTATTTT.

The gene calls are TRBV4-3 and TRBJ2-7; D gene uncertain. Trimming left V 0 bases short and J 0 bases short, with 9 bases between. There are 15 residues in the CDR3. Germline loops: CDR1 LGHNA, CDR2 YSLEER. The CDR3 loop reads CASSQDSQDSYEQYF. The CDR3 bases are TGCGCCAGCAGCCAAGATTCTCAGGACTCCTACGAGCAGTACTTC.

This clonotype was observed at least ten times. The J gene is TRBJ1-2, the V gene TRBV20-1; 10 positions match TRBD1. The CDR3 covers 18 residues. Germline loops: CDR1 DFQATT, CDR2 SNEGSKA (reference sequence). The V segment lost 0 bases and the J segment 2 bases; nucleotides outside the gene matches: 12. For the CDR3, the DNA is TGCAGTGCTAGAGATACCTGGACAGGGGGGCCGAGGAACTATGGCTACACCTTC. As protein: CSARDTWTGGPRNYGYTF.

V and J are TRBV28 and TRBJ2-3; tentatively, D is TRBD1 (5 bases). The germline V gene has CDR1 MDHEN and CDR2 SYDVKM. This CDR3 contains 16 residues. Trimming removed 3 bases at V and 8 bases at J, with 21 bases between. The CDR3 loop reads CASSFPERQSRFTQYF. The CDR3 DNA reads TGTGCCAGCAGTTTCCCCGAGCGACAGTCGAGGTTTACGCAGTATTTT. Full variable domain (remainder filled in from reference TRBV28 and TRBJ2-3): DVKVTQSSRYLVKRTGEKVFLECVQDMDHENMFWYRQDPGLGLRLIYFSYDVKMKEKGDIPEGYSVSREKKERFSLILESASTNQTSMYLCASSFPERQSRFTQYFGPGTRLTVL.

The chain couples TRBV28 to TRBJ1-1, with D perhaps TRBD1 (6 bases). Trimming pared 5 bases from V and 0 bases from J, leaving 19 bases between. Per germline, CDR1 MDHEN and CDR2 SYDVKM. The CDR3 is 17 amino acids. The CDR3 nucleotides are TGTGCCAGCAGTCATCCAGGCGGCAGGGACATGAACACTGAAGCTTTCTTT. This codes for CASSHPGGRDMNTEAFF.

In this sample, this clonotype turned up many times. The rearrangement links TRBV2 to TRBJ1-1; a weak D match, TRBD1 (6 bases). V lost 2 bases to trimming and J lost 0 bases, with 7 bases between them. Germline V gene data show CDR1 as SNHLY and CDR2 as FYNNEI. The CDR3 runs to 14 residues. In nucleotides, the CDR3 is TGTGCCAGCAGTGAACAGGGGCTGAACACTGAAGCTTTCTTT. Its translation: CASSEQGLNTEAFF.

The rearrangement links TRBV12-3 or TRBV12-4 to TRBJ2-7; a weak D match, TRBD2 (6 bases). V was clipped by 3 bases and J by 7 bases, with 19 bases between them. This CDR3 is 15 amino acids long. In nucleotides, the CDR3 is TGTGCCAGCAGTTTGGGACGACCCATCGCGGGGGAGCAGTACTTC. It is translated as CASSLGRPIAGEQYF.

Here the CDR3 reads CASSYSGTAETQYF. CDR3 nucleotide sequence: TGTGCCAGCAGTTACTCCGGCACAGCGGAGACCCAGTACTTC. The chain joins TRBV6-2 or TRBV6-3 to TRBJ2-5; D gene unclear. Trimming stripped 0 bases from V and 5 bases from J, with 10 bases between. Germline assignment: CDR1 MNHEY and CDR2 SVGEGT. The CDR3 extends over 14 amino acids.

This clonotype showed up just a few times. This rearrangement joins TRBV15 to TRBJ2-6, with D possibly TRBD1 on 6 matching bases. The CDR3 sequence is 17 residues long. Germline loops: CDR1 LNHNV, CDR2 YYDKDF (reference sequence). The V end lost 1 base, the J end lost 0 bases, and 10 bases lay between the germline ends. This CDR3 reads CATSRVRGSSGANVLTF. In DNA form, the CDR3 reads TGTGCCACCAGCAGAGTTAGGGGGAGCTCTGGGGCCAACGTCCTGACTTTC. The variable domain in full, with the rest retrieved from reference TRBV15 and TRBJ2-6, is DAMVIQNPRYQVTQFGKPVTLSCSQTLNHNVMYWYQQKSSQAPKLLFHYYDKDFNNEADTPDNFQSRRPNTSFCFLDIRSPGLGDTAMYLCATSRVRGSSGANVLTFGAGSRLTVL.